Listed below are T cell receptor beta chains from one sample, sequenced in a study of CD8+ T cells in alopecia areata. The assay was immunoSEQ multiplex PCR, and TCRdb's table has in-frame clones only and misses some. The sample holds 110,000 to 150,000 clones; about three fifths are singletons and the top ten take roughly 6.7%. The source material was CD4+ T cells sorted from blood, sampled at week 0. These receptors were obtained from a human donor with alopecia areata. Each CDR3 is given with its conserved first and last residue. A D gene is named only where the DNA matches it firmly. Rows give clone size only sometimes, using once, few, many, or a class for an expanded clone.

cdr3_nt	cdr3_aa	clone_size	v_call	j_call	d_call
TGCAGCGTTGGTGGGCTACCTACCGGTACGCAGTATTTT	CSVGGLPTGTQYF	few	TRBV29-1	TRBJ2-3	.
TGCAGCTACCGGGACAGCTATGGCTACACCTTC	CSYRDSYGYTF	few	TRBV29-1	TRBJ1-2	TRBD1
TGTGCCTGGAGGTGGGACAGAAATGGCGGCTACACCTTC	CAWRWDRNGGYTF	few	TRBV30	TRBJ1-2	TRBD1
TGTGCCAGCGGGACCTACTCCTTGGGCGGGAGGGATGAGCAGTTCTTC	CASGTYSLGGRDEQFF	.	TRBV7-9	TRBJ2-1	TRBD2
TGTGCCAGCAGTTCCTTAAGGACAGGGGGCACTGAAGCTTTCTTT	CASSSLRTGGTEAFF	.	TRBV2	TRBJ1-1	TRBD1
TGTGCTAGCAGCTCGGCAGGGGACAGTGAGCAGTACTTC	CASSSAGDSEQYF	.	TRBV7-7	TRBJ2-7	TRBD1
TGTGCCAGCAGCTTTCCGGGGTCCTCCTACGAGCAGTACTTC	CASSFPGSSYEQYF	.	TRBV11-1	TRBJ2-7	.
TGTGCCAGCAGTTCCCCCGGACAGGGTACTAATGGCTACACCTTC	CASSSPGQGTNGYTF	.	TRBV27	TRBJ1-2	TRBD1
TGCGCCAGCAGCTCGGATGGGGTTTCTAACTATGGCTACACCTTC	CASSSDGVSNYGYTF	.	TRBV5-1	TRBJ1-2	.
TGTGCCAGCGCCTTCAGCGTCCAAGAGACCCAGTACTTC	CASAFSVQETQYF	.	TRBV27	TRBJ2-5	.
TGTGCCAGCAGCTTAGGTAGTCAAGGGCCAGCCTTT	CASSLGSQGPAF	.	TRBV13	TRBJ1-3	.
TGTGCCAGCAGTTACGGCTCCACCGGGGAGCTGTTTTTT	CASSYGSTGELFF	few	TRBV6-5	TRBJ2-2	.
TGTGCCAGCAGCTTAGAGACGGGTGAGCCCCAGCATTTT	CASSLETGEPQHF	.	TRBV7-9	TRBJ1-5	.
TGTGCCATTTATAAAGCGGGGGGCACCTACAATGAGCAGTTCTTC	CAIYKAGGTYNEQFF	few	TRBV10-3	TRBJ2-1	TRBD2
TGCGCCAGCAGCCAAGGTCCGGGGTCCTACTACGAGCAGTACTTC	CASSQGPGSYYEQYF	.	TRBV4-1	TRBJ2-7	.
TGCAGCGTTCGACAGGGTTTTCAAGAGACCCAGTACTTC	CSVRQGFQETQYF	few	TRBV29-1	TRBJ2-5	TRBD1
TGTGCCTGGGCCGGGACTATAGCGACCCAGTACTTC	CAWAGTIATQYF	.	TRBV30	TRBJ2-5	TRBD2
TGTGCCATCAGTGAGGGGGGGTTGGGGAATGAGCAGTTCTTC	CAISEGGLGNEQFF	.	TRBV10-3	TRBJ2-1	.
TGTGCCAGCAGAGGAGGGAACTATGGCTACACCTTC	CASRGGNYGYTF	.	TRBV13	TRBJ1-2	.
TGTGCCAGCAGCCTCACGCCAGGGCCCTACGAGCAGTACTTC	CASSLTPGPYEQYF	few	TRBV11-2	TRBJ2-7	.
TGCAGCGTACGCATGGGTCCGGACACTGAAGCTTTCTTT	CSVRMGPDTEAFF	.	TRBV29-1	TRBJ1-1	.
TGTGCCAGCAGTCCGACTATCCTCGGGACCCAGTACTTC	CASSPTILGTQYF	.	TRBV27	TRBJ2-5	.
TGTGCCAGCAGCACCGCAGGGGCCGGGAGAGAGACCCAGTACTTC	CASSTAGAGRETQYF	.	TRBV5-4	TRBJ2-5	.
TGTGCCAGCAGCCAAGAGCAGAGGTGGCTCTTATATGGCTACACCTTC	CASSQEQRWLLYGYTF	.	TRBV4-2	TRBJ1-2	.
TGTGCCATCAGTCTGGGACAGGGGAACAATCAGCCCCAGCATTTT	CAISLGQGNNQPQHF	.	TRBV10-3	TRBJ1-5	TRBD1
TGCAGTGCTAGTGACGGGGCCGAGGCTTTCTTT	CSASDGAEAFF	.	TRBV20-1	TRBJ1-1	.